The table lists the clone carrying this T cell receptor (beta chain) with a few counts. What it binds is not known. It was with unique molecular identifiers that the TCRbeta library was prepared. TCRdb independently ran MiXCR on the PCR reads; one entry per CDR3 protein. The repertoire holds 900,000 or so distinct CDR3 sequences, roughly 15% seen once, with about 5% in the top ten. This entry belongs to a study of T-cell reconstitution after alpha-beta-depleted transplantation in children. Study-level findings and limits: Reportedly, alpha-beta T cells present about two months post-transplant originated from several hundred expanded clones of graft origin. Once a year had passed after transplant, T-cell counts and diversity came mostly from newly produced T cells. Elevated TCRbeta diversity at day 60 was traced, in some patients, to surviving recipient T cells and thymic progenitors.

Trimming took off 1 base at V and 5 bases at J, with 20 bases between the two ends. Germline V gene data show CDR1 as SGHVS and CDR2 as FQNEAQ. This CDR3 has 17 amino acids. The sequencing used PBMCs, mostly from graft donor cells, collected 360 days after TCRalphabeta/CD19-depleted stem cell transplant. J is TRBJ2-5 and V is TRBV7-8; D possibly corresponds to TRBD2 (7 bases). The source of this sequence is a male patient younger than 18 who had a stem cell transplant for acute lymphoblastic leukemia, so the T cells may come from the graft donor. CDR3 residues: CASSLEPERGATETQYF. CDR3 sequence (DNA): TGTGCCAGCAGCTTAGAGCCCGAACGGGGGGCAACGGAGACCCAGTACTTC.